The source of this TCR beta chain is a study of blood T cell repertoires in COVID-19. Study at large: Material from acute and convalescent COVID-19 was sourced from the United States, Italy and Spain. Sample material is recorded as cDNA or gDNA derived from T cells, B-cell-depleted T cells, or PBMCs.

The assay was immunoSEQ multiplex PCR, and TCRdb's table has in-frame clones only and misses some. In the table there are a few hundred thousand clones, about 87% of which are singletons. Clinical histories supplied by participants themselves formed the basis of cohort assignment. V gave up 1 base and J gave up 5 bases, with 14 bases separating them. The germline V gene encodes CDR1 SGHDN and CDR2 FVKESK. The CDR3 consists of 15 residues. The specimen sequenced was PBMCs or T cells enriched from blood (not recorded which). V gene TRBV14 combines with J gene TRBJ1-2, with D perhaps matching TRBD1 (5 bases). The sequence came from a woman aged 50 to 65 who had recovered from COVID-19. The CDR3, as DNA: TGTGCCAGCAGCCAAGTAATCGCAGGGTCATATGGCTACACCTTC. Amino acids: CASSQVIAGSYGYTF. The full variable domain, rest sourced from reference TRBV14 and TRBJ1-2, is EAGVTQFPSHSVIEKGQTVTLRCDPISGHDNLYWYRRVMGKEIKFLLHFVKESKQDESGMPNNRFLAERTGGTYSTLKVQPAELEDSGVYFCASSQVIAGSYGYTFGSGTRLTVV.